The clone carrying this T cell receptor beta chain occurred a few times. The antigen remains undetermined. Via MiXCR, TCRdb re-called the RT-PCR reads, giving one row per CDR3 protein. The sample holds about 650,000 distinct CDR3 sequences, around 15% seen once. Per germline, CDR1 LNHDA and CDR2 SQIVND (reference sequence). The CDR3 sequence is 16 residues long. Deletions cut 5 bases from V and 4 bases from J, with 19 bases between. This sample was included in a study of response to subunit inactivated influenza vaccine. General study points: Only a handful of new T cells, the authors suggested, are recruited with each seasonal influenza vaccination.

This specimen consisted of PBMCs from blood, obtained less than 15 days before vaccination. The rearrangement uses TRBV19 and TRBJ2-3, with a tentative D call TRBD2 (5 bases). This receptor was obtained from a man in his fifties who received an inactivated influenza vaccine. CDR3 DNA: TGTGCCAGTAGTCGGGGTTTGGCAACGCAGCCAGATACGCAGTATTTT. As protein: CASSRGLATQPDTQYF.